The 20 T cell receptor beta chains in this list originate from one sample, sequenced in a study of vaccination and CD4 T cells after COVID-19. With the Oncomine TCR Beta short-read assay, DNA from cultured CD4+ T cells was sequenced. TCRdb reprocessed the PCR reads with MiXCR, giving one entry per CDR3 protein. The sample shows about 5,700 distinct CDR3 sequences, 34% of them seen only once. For these TCRs, the target antigens are not known. Indicated treatment: roughly 10-day PBMC culture with coronavirus spike peptide pools or control peptides (ViraFEST assay). Samples of CD4+ T cells were obtained from the unexposed donor before the COVID-19 pandemic (2011-2018). The sequenced sample was CD4+ T cells from blood, cultured in vitro. These receptors all come from a human donor in good health.

The sample holds a few counts of this clonotype. This rearrangement joins TRBV20-1 to TRBJ1-2; D is unclear. Germline CDR1 reads DFQATT; CDR2 reads SNEGSKA (reference sequence). Trimming took off 3 bases at V and 5 bases at J, with 13 bases between the two ends. The CDR3 totals 13 residues. This CDR3 is CSASVPGIYGYTF. The DNA for the CDR3 is TGCAGTGCTAGCGTCCCGGGGATATATGGCTACACCTTC.

The V gene is TRBV6-4, the J gene TRBJ2-1; possibly TRBD1 for D (9 bases). V was trimmed by 8 bases and J by 8 bases, leaving 28 bases between them. Germline-derived CDR1 and CDR2 are MRHNA and SNTAGT. The CDR3 loop spans 17 amino acids. The CDR3 is CASRGGQGVAGMDEQFF. The CDR3 DNA reads as TGTGCCAGCCGAGGGGGACAGGGAGTAGCGGGGATGGATGAGCAGTTCTTC.

This clonotype has only a few counts. The chain is built from TRBV20-1 and TRBJ2-3; no definite D call. The V end lost 0 bases, the J end lost 2 bases, and 3 bases lay between the germline ends. This CDR3 contains 12 residues. CDR1 is DFQATT and CDR2 is SNEGSKA in the germline V gene (reference sequence). CDR3 residues: CSARENTDTQYF. CDR3 bases: TGCAGTGCTAGAGAGAACACAGATACGCAGTATTTT.

The chain joins TRBV6-1 to TRBJ1-2; D uncertain. Germline V gene data show CDR1 as MNHNS and CDR2 as SASEGT. The CDR3 spans 13 residues. V dropped 6 bases and J dropped 7 bases, with 15 bases sitting between them. CDR3 DNA: TGTGCCAGCAGCGCATTGGCTCCAACTGGCTACACCTTC. This gives the protein CASSALAPTGYTF.

The chain employs TRBV7-2 and TRBJ2-1, with 8 nucleotides matching TRBD2. The V gene's germline CDR1 is SGHTA and CDR2 FQGNSA. V lost 7 bases and J lost 6; bases outside the gene matches: 11. The CDR3 is made up of 15 amino acids. The CDR3 sequence is CASNTPGGPGNEQFF. CDR3 nucleotides: TGTGCCAGCAATACGCCGGGGGGGCCGGGCAATGAGCAGTTCTTC.

The V and J genes are TRBV14 and TRBJ2-7; no definite D call. In germline, CDR1 is SGHDN, CDR2 FVKESK. V lost 4 bases, J lost 2 bases, and 12 bases lay in between. This CDR3 region has 14 residues. CDR3 amino acids: CASSLTQPPYEQYF. In nucleotides, the CDR3 is TGTGCCAGCAGCCTTACTCAACCTCCCTACGAGCAGTACTTC. Supplemented by reference TRBV14 and TRBJ2-7, the full variable domain reads EAGVTQFPSHSVIEKGQTVTLRCDPISGHDNLYWYRRVMGKEIKFLLHFVKESKQDESGMPNNRFLAERTGGTYSTLKVQPAELEDSGVYFCASSLTQPPYEQYFGPGTRLTVT.

The chain carries TRBV18 and TRBJ1-2; D is unclear. CDR1 and CDR2 from the germline V gene are KGHSH and LQKENI. Trimming cost V 3 bases and J 6 bases, with 11 bases left between them. The CDR3 totals 13 residues. The CDR3 is CASSPPFDDGYTF. CDR3 bases: TGTGCCAGCTCACCGCCTTTTGATGATGGCTACACCTTC.

V usage is TRBV10-3 and J usage is TRBJ1-1; the D gene is possibly TRBD1 (5 bases). The germline V gene encodes CDR1 ENHRY and CDR2 SYGVKD. V was clipped by 4 bases and J by 3 bases, with 12 bases between them. CDR3 length: 14 residues. The CDR3 sequence is CAISVRGGDTEAFF. As DNA, the CDR3 is TGTGCCATCAGTGTTAGGGGAGGGGACACTGAAGCTTTCTTT.

The chain joins TRBV7-2 to TRBJ1-2; D remains ambiguous. Looked up from germline, CDR1 is SGHTA and CDR2 is FQGNSA. V was clipped by 1 base and J by 0 bases, with 9 bases between them. The CDR3 sequence is 15 residues long. CDR3 protein: CASSLGPQPNYGYTF. The DNA of the CDR3 is TGTGCCAGCAGCTTAGGGCCCCAGCCTAACTATGGCTACACCTTC.

This clonotype was observed a few times. V gene TRBV7-2 combines with J gene TRBJ2-2; D gene ambiguous. Trimming shortened V by 4 bases and J by 4 bases, and 4 bases separated the two germline ends. The germline gives CDR1 SGHTA, CDR2 FQGNSA. The CDR3 contains 12 residues. CDR3 in DNA: TGTGCCAGCAGCTCTAGCACCGGGGAGCTGTTTTTT. Its protein is CASSSSTGELFF.

This chain links TRBV6-2 or TRBV6-3 with TRBJ1-5, with D perhaps matching TRBD1 (6 bases). In germline, CDR1 is MNHEY, CDR2 SVGEGT. The CDR3 extends over 16 amino acids. Trimming removed 1 base at V and 4 bases at J, with 14 bases between. This CDR3 reads CASSYWGRGPNQPQHF. The CDR3 coding sequence is TGTGCCAGCAGTTACTGGGGCAGGGGCCCAAATCAGCCCCAGCATTTT.

This chain uses TRBV4-2 with TRBJ2-3, with D perhaps TRBD1 (6 bases). The germline CDR1 and CDR2 sequences are LGHNA and YNFKEQ. The CDR3 contains 17 residues. V gave up 1 base and J gave up 0 bases, with 14 bases separating them. DNA for the CDR3: TGTGCCAGCAGCCAAGGGAGACAGGCGACTAGCACAGATACGCAGTATTTT. Translated: CASSQGRQATSTDTQYF.

The gene calls are TRBV19 and TRBJ1-3, with D unresolved. V was cut by 5 bases and J by 8 bases, with 13 bases left in between. The CDR3 consists of 13 residues. CDR1 is LNHDA and CDR2 is SQIVND in the germline V gene (reference sequence). The CDR3 here is CASSPEGLDTIYF. In DNA form, the CDR3 reads TGTGCCAGTAGTCCAGAGGGATTGGACACCATATATTTT.

This clonotype was counted a few times. One end of the junction varies from germline; a read error may be responsible. This rearrangement joins TRBV6-1 to TRBJ1-2; the D gene is possibly TRBD1 (6 bases). CDR1 is MNHNS, CDR2 SASEGT, per germline. There are 15 residues in the CDR3. In DNA, the CDR3 is TGTGCCAGCAGCGAAGACAGGACGCGGGACTATGGCTACACCTTC. Translated, it gives CASSEDRTRDYGYTF.

The rearrangement joins TRBV27 to TRBJ2-7; D uncertain. CDR3 length: 16 residues. In germline, CDR1 is MNHEY, CDR2 SMNVEV (reference sequence). Trimming stripped 0 bases from V and 4 bases from J, with 16 bases between. In DNA form, the CDR3 reads TGTGCCAGCAGTTTATCTGAGTCGTTAAACCCATACGAGCAGTACTTC. It encodes CASSLSESLNPYEQYF.

The CDR3 sequence: CASSVSPHEGAMGGYTF. As DNA, the CDR3 is TGTGCCAGCAGCGTATCACCCCACGAGGGCGCGATGGGTGGCTACACCTTC. The rearrangement links TRBV9 to TRBJ1-2, with D unresolved. CDR1 and CDR2 from the germline V gene are SGDLS and YYNGEE. The germline V and J ends were trimmed by 1 base and 7 bases, with 23 bases remaining between them. CDR3 length equals 17 residues.

This rearrangement joins TRBV25-1 to TRBJ2-3, with TRBD1 matching over 8 bases. Germline assignment: CDR1 MGHDK and CDR2 SYGVNS. The CDR3 spans 14 residues. Trimming removed 1 base from V and 7 bases from J; junction bases left unmatched: 4. The CDR3 bases are TGTGCCAGCAGTGAATCAGGGGGCGGGAATACGCAGTATTTT. Protein sequence: CASSESGGGNTQYF. Full variable domain (outside the CDR3, taken from reference TRBV25-1 and TRBJ2-3): EADIYQTPRYLVIGTGKKITLECSQTMGHDKMYWYQQDPGMELHLIHYSYGVNSTEKGDLSSESTVSRIRTEHFPLTLESARPSHTSQYLCASSESGGGNTQYFGPGTRLTVL.

This sequence joins TRBV19 and TRBJ1-2, with D perhaps TRBD1 (5 bases). Trimming shortened V by 7 bases and J by 6 bases, and 18 bases separated the two germline ends. CDR1 is LNHDA and CDR2 is SQIVND in the germline V gene (reference sequence). The CDR3 is 14 residues long. In nucleotides, the CDR3 is TGTGCCAGTACCCTGGTGGGGGGACGCGATGGCTACACCTTC. It specifies CASTLVGGRDGYTF.

This clonotype was seen only a few times. The chain has TRBV6-1 and TRBJ1-2, with no clear D. CDR3 length: 13 amino acids. Trimming left V 8 bases short and J 5 bases short, with 15 bases between. Germline V gene sequence: CDR1 MNHNS, CDR2 SASEGT. The CDR3 spells CASPWRQSYGYTF. As DNA, the CDR3 is TGTGCCAGCCCCTGGCGGCAGTCTTATGGCTACACCTTC.

This clonotype was detected only a few times. V is TRBV2 and J is TRBJ1-5; 7 nucleotides agree with TRBD1. CDR1 and CDR2 from the germline V gene are SNHLY and FYNNEI. Losses at the gene ends were 4 bases for V and 9 bases for J; bases not matched to a gene: 12. CDR3 length: 15 amino acids. The chain's CDR3 is CASSAGQSFLGPQHF. Here the CDR3 DNA reads TGTGCCAGCAGTGCGGGACAGAGCTTCCTCGGGCCCCAGCATTTT.